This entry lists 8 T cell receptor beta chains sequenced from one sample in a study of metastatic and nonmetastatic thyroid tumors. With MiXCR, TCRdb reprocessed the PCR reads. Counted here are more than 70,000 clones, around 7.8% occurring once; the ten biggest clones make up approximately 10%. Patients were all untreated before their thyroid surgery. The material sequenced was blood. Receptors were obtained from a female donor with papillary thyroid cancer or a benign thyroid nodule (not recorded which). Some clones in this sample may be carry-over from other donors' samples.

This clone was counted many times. For the CDR3, the DNA is TGTGCCAGCACCCCGGCCGCGGCAGATACGCAGTATTTT. It is translated as CASTPAAADTQYF. This chain connects TRBV12-3 or TRBV12-4 to TRBJ2-3; D is ambiguous. V lost 7 bases, J lost 4 bases, and 12 bases lay in between. The CDR3 totals 13 residues.

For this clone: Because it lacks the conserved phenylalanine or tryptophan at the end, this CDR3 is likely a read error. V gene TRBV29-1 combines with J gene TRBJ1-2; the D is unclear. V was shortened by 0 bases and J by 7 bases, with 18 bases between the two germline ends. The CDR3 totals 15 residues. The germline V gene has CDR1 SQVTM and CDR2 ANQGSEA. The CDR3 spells CSVEDRSRKRGGYTL. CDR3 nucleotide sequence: TGCAGCGTTGAAGATCGGAGCAGGAAGCGGGGTGGCTACACCCTC.

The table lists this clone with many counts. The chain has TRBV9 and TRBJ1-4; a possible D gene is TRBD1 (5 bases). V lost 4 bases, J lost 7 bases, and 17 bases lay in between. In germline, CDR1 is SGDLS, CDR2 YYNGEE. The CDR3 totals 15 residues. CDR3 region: CASSPSRGRLEKLFF. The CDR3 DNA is TGTGCCAGCAGCCCCAGTCGGGGGAGGCTTGAAAAACTGTTTTTT.

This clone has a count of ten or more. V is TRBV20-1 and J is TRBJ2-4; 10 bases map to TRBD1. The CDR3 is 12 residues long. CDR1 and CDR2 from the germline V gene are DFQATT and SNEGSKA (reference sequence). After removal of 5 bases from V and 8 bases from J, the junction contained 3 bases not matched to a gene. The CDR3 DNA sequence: TGCAGTGCTTGGACAGGGGGGGACATTCAGTACTTC. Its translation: CSAWTGGDIQYF.

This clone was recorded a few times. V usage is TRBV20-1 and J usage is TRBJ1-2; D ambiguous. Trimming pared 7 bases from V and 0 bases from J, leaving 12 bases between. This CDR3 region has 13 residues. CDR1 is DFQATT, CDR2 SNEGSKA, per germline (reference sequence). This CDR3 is CSGAGGANYGYTF. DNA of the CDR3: TGCAGTGGGGCCGGTGGGGCTAACTATGGCTACACCTTC.

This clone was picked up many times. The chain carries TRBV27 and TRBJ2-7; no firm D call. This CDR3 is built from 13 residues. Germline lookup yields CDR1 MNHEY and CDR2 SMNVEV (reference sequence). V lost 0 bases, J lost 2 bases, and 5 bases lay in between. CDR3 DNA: TGTGCCAGCAGTTTATCGGTTGCCTACGAGCAGTACTTC. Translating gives CASSLSVAYEQYF.

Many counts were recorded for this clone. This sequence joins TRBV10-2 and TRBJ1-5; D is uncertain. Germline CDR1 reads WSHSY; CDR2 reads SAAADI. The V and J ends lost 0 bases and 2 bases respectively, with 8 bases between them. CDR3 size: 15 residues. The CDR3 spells CASSESGSRNQPQHF. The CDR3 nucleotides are TGCGCCAGCAGTGAGTCGGGCAGCCGCAATCAGCCCCAGCATTTT.

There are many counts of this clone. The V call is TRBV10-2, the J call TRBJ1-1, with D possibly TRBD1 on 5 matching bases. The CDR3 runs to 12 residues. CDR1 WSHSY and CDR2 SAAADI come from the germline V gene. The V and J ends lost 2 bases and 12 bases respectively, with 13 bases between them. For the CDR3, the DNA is TGCGCCAGCAGTGAGGTGGGGGGGAGGCCTTTCTTT. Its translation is CASSEVGGRPFF.